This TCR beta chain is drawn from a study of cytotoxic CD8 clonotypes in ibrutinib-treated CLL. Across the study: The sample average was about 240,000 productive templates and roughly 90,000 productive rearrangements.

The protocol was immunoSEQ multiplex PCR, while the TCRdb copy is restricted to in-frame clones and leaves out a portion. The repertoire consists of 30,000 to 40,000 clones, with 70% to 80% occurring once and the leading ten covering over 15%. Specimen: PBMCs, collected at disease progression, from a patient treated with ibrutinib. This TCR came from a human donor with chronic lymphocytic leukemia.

CDR3 nucleotide sequence: TGTGCCAGTAGTCCCGGGATGAACACTGAAGCTTTCTTT. Its protein is CASSPGMNTEAFF. The rearrangement links TRBV19 to TRBJ1-1; unclear D gene. The CDR3 has 13 amino acids. V lost 5 bases and J 0 bases, leaving 7 bases between the germline ends. Germline V lookup: CDR1 LNHDA, CDR2 SQIVND (reference sequence). Using reference TRBV19 and TRBJ1-1 for the parts outside the CDR3, the full variable domain is DGGITQSPKYLFRKEGQNVTLSCEQNLNHDAMYWYRQDPGQGLRLIYYSQIVNDFQKGDIAEGYSVSREKKESFPLTVTSAQKNPTAFYLCASSPGMNTEAFFGQGTRLTVV.